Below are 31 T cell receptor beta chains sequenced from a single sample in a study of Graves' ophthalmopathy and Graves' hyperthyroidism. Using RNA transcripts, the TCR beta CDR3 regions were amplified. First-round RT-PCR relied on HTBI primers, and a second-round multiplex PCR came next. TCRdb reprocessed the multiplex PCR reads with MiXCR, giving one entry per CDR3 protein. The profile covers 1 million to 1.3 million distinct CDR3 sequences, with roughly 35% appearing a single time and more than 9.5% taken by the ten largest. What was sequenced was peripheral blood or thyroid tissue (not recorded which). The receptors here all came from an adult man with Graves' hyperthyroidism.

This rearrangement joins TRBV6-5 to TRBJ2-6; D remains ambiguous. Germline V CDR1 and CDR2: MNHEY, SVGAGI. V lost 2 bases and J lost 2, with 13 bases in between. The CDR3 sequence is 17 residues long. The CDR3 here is CASSYPTEGTGANVLTF. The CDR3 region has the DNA TGTGCCAGCAGTTACCCAACGGAAGGGACTGGGGCCAACGTCCTGACTTTC.

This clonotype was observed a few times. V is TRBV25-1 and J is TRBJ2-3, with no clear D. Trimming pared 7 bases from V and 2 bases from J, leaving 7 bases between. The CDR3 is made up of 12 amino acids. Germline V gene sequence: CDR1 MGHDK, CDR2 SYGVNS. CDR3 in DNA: TGTGCCAGCAAGGGTAACACAGATACGCAGTATTTT. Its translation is CASKGNTDTQYF.

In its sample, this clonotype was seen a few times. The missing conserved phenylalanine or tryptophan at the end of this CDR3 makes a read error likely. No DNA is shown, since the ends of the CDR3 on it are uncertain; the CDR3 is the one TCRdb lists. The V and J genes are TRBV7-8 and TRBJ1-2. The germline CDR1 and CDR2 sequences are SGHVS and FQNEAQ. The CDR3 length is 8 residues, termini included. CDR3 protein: CASSLVAT.

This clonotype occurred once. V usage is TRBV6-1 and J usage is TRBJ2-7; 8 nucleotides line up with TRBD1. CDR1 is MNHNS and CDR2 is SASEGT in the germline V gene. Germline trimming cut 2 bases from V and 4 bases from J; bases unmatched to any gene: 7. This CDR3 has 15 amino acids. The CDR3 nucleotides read TGTGCCAGCAGTGAACACGGGACAGGACTATACGAGCAGTACTTC. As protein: CASSEHGTGLYEQYF.

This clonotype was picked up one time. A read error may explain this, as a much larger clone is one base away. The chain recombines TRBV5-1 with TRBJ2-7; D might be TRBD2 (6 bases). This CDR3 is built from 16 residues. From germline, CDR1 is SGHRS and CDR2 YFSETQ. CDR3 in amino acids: CASSLVGGLTTYGQYF. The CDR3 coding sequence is TGCGCCAGCAGCTTGGTGGGGGGACTGACCACCTACGGGCAGTACTTC.

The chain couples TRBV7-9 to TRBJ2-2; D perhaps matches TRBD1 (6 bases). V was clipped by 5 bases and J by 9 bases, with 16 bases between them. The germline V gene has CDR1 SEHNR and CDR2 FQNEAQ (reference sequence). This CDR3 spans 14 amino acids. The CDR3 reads CASSPLDRPRELFF. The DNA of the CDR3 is TGTGCCAGCAGCCCTCTTGACAGGCCCAGGGAGCTGTTTTTT.

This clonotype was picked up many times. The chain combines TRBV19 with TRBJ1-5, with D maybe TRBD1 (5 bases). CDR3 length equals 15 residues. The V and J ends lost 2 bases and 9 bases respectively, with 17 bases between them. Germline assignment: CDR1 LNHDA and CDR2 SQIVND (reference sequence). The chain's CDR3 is CASSISFTGGRPQHF. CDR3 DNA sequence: TGTGCCAGTAGTATATCCTTCACAGGTGGACGGCCCCAGCATTTT.

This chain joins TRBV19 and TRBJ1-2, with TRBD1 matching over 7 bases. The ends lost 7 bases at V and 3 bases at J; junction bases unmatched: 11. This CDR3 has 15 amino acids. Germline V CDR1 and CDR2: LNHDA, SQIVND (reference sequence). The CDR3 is CASNPGTEAYYGYTF. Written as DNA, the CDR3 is TGTGCCAGTAACCCCGGGACAGAAGCTTACTATGGCTACACCTTC.

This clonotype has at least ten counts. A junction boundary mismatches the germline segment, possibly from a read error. The chain's CDR3 is CASSLGTNTEAFF. The CDR3 region has the DNA TGTGCCAGCAGTTTGGGTACGAACACTGAAGCTTTCTTT. The chain couples TRBV5-1 to TRBJ1-1, with D unresolved. Germline V gene data show CDR1 as SGHRS and CDR2 as YFSETQ. The CDR3 length is 13 residues. The complete variable domain, with remaining parts taken from reference TRBV5-1 and TRBJ1-1, reads KAGVTQTPRYLIKTRGQQVTLSCSPISGHRSVSWYQQTPGQGLQFLFEYFSETQRNKGNFPGRFSGRQFSNSRSEMNVSTLELGDSALYLCASSLGTNTEAFFGQGTRLTVV.

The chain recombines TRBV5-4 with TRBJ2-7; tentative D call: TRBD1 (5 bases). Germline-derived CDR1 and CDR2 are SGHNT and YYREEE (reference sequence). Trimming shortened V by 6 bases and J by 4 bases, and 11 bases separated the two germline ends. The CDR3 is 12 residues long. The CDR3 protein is CASNSQGYEQYF. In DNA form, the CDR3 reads TGTGCCAGCAACTCTCAGGGTTACGAGCAGTACTTC.

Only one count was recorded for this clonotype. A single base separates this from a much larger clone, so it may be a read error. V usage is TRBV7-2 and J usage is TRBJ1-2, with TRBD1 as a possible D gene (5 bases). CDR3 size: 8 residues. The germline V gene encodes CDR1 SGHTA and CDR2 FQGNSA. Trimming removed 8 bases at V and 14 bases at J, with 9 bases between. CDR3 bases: TGTGCCAGCGGCTGGGGGACCTTC. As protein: CASGWGTF.

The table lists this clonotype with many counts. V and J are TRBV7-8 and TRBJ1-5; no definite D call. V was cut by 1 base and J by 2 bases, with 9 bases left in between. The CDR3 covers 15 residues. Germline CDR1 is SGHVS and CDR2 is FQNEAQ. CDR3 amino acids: CASSLDSAGNQPQHF. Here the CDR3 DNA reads TGTGCCAGCAGCTTAGACTCGGCCGGCAATCAGCCCCAGCATTTT.

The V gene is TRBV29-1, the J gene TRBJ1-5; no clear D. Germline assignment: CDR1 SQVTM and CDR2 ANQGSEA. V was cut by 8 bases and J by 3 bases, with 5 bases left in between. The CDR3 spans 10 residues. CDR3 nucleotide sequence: TGCAGCTCGTCCAATCAGCCCCAGCATTTT. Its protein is CSSSNQPQHF.

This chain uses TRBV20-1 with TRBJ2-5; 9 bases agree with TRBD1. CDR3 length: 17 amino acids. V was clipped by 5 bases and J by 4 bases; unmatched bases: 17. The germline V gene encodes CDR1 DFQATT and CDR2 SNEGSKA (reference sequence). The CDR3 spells CSAPHRTGDLSGETQYF. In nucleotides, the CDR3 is TGCAGTGCTCCACACCGGACAGGGGACTTATCGGGAGAGACCCAGTACTTC.

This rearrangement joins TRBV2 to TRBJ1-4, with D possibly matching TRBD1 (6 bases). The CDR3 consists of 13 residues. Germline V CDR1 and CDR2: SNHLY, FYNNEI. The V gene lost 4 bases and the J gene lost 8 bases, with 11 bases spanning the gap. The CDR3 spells CASSAETGEKLFF. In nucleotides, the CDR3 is TGTGCCAGCAGTGCAGAGACAGGAGAAAAACTGTTTTTT.

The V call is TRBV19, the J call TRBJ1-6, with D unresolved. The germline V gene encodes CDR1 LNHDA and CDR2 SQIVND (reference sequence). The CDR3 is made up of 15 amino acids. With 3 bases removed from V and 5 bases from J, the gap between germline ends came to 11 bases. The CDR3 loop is CASSIPGIDNSPLHF. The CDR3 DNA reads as TGTGCCAGTAGTATCCCGGGGATCGATAATTCACCCCTCCACTTT.

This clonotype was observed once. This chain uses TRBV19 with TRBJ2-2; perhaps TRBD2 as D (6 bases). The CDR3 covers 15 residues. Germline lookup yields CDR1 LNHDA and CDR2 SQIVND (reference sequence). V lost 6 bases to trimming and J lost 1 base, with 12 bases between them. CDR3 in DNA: TGTGCCAGTAGCCGGCGGGGCATGAACACCGGGGAGCTGTTTTTT. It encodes CASSRRGMNTGELFF.

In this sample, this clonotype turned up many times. The CDR3 DNA reads TGTGCCACCAGCGGCAGGGGAGGGTATGGCTACACCTTC. It is translated as CATSGRGGYGYTF. The chain links TRBV15 to TRBJ1-2, with D possibly being TRBD1 (6 bases). This CDR3 contains 13 residues. V lost 5 bases and J 5 bases, leaving 12 bases between the germline ends. CDR1 and CDR2 from the germline V gene are LNHNV and YYDKDF (reference sequence).

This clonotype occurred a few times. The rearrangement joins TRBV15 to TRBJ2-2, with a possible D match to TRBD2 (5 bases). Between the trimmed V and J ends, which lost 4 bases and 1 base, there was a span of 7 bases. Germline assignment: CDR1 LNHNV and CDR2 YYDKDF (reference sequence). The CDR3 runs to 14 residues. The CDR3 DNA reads TGTGCCACCAGCATCGGGAAGAACACCGGGGAGCTGTTTTTT. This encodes CATSIGKNTGELFF.

In nucleotides, the CDR3 is TGTGCCAGCAGTTACTCGATGCAGGGTTCGTACGAGCAGTACTTC. This sequence encodes CASSYSMQGSYEQYF. The rearrangement uses TRBV7-2 and TRBJ2-7, with D possibly being TRBD1 (5 bases). The CDR3 spans 15 residues. Germline CDR1 is SGHTA and CDR2 is FQGNSA. With 6 bases removed from V and 4 bases from J, the gap between germline ends came to 19 bases.

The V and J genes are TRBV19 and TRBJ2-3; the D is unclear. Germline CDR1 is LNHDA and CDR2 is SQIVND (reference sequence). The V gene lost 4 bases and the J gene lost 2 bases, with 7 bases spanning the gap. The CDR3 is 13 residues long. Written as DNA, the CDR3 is TGTGCCAGTAGTAGTTCCCCCACAGATACGCAGTATTTT. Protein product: CASSSSPTDTQYF. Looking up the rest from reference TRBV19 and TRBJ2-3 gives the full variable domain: DGGITQSPKYLFRKEGQNVTLSCEQNLNHDAMYWYRQDPGQGLRLIYYSQIVNDFQKGDIAEGYSVSREKKESFPLTVTSAQKNPTAFYLCASSSSPTDTQYFGPGTRLTVL.

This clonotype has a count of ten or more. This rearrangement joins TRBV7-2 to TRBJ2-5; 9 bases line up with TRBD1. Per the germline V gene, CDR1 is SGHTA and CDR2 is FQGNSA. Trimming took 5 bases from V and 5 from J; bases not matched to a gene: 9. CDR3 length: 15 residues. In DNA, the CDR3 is TGTGCCAGCAGCACAGGACAGGGGAGGTCGGAGACCCAGTACTTC. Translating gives CASSTGQGRSETQYF.

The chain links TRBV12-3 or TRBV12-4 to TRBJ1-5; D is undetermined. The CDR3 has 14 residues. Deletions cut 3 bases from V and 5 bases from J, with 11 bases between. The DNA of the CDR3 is TGTGCCAGCAGTTTTTTGGGGAATTATCAGCCCCAGCATTTT. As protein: CASSFLGNYQPQHF.

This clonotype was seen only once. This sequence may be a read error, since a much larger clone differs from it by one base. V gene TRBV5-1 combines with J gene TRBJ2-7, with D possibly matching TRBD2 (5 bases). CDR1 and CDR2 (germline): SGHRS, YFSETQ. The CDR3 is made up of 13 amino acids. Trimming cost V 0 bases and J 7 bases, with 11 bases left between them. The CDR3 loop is CASSLAPWEEQYF. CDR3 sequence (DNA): TGCGCCAGCAGCTTGGCGCCCTGGGAGGAGCAGTACTTC.

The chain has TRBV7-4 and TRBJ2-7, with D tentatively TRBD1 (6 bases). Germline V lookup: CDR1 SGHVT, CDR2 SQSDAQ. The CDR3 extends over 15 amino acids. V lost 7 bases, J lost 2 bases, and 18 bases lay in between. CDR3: CASNLGSGEAYEQYF. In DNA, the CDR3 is TGTGCCAGCAACTTGGGGTCAGGGGAAGCCTACGAGCAGTACTTC. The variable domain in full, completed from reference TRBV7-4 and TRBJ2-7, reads GAGVSQSPRYKVAKRGRDVALRCDSISGHVTLYWYRQTLGQGSEVLTYSQSDAQRDKSGRPSGRFSAERPERSVSTLKIQRTEQGDSAVYLCASNLGSGEAYEQYFGPGTRLTVT.

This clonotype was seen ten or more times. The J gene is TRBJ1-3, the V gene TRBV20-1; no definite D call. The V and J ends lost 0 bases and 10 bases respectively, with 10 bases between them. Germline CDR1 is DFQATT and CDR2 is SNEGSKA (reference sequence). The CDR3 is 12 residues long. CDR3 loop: CSARDPWATIYF. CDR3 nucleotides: TGCAGTGCTAGAGATCCATGGGCGACCATATATTTT.

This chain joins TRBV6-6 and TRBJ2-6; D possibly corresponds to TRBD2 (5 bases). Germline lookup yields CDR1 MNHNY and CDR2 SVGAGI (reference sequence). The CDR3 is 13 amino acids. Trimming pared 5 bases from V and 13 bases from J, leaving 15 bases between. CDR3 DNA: TGTGCCAGCAGTACACGATCGAGGGTAGTCCTGACTTTC. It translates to CASSTRSRVVLTF.

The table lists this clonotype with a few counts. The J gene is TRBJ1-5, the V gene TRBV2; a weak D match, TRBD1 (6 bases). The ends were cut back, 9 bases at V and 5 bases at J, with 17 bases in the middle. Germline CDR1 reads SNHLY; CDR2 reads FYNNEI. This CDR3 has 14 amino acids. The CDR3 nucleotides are TGTGCCAGTGAATGGGGGGCTCGAGATCAGCCCCAGCATTTT. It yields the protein CASEWGARDQPQHF.

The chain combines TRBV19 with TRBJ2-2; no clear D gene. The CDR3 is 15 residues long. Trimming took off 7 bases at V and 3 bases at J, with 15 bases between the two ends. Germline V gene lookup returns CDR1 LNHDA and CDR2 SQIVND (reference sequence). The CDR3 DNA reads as TGTGCCAGTATTAGTGCACACCGGGACACCGGGGAGCTGTTTTTT. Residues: CASISAHRDTGELFF.

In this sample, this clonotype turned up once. The CDR3 DNA is TGTGCCAGTAGATACACCATATATTTT. Its translation: CASRYTIYF. V and J are TRBV19 and TRBJ1-3; no reliable D call. The CDR3 covers 9 residues. V was shortened by 6 bases and J by 8 bases, with 2 bases between the two germline ends. CDR1 and CDR2 from the germline V gene are LNHDA and SQIVND (reference sequence). Based on the CDR3 plus reference TRBV19 and TRBJ1-3, the full variable domain is DGGITQSPKYLFRKEGQNVTLSCEQNLNHDAMYWYRQDPGQGLRLIYYSQIVNDFQKGDIAEGYSVSREKKESFPLTVTSAQKNPTAFYLCASRYTIYFGEGSWLTVV.

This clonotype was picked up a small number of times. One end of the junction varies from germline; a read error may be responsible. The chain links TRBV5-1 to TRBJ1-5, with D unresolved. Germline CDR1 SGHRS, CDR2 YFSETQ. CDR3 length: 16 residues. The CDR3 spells CASSLGRGLGNQPQHF. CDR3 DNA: TGTGCCAGCAGCTTAGGCCGTGGTTTGGGCAATCAGCCCCAGCATTTT.